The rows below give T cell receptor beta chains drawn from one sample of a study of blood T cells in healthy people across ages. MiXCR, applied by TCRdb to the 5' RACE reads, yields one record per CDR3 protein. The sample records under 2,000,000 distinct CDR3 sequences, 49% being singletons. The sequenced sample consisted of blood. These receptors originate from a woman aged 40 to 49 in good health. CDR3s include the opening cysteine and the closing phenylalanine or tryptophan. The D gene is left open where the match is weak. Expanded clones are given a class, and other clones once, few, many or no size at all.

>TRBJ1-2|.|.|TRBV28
TGTGCCAGCAGTTCCTTAAGCTACACCTTC
CASSSLSYTF
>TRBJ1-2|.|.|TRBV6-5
TGTGCCAGCAGTTACTCGTCGGCGGGTACGGTTGGCTACACCTTC
CASSYSSAGTVGYTF
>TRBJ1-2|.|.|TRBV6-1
TGTGCCAGCAGTGACCTATTCTATGGCTACACCTTC
CASSDLFYGYTF
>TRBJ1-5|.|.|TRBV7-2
TGTGCCAGCAGCTTCCAGGGTAGTGATGACAATCAGCCCCAGCATTTT
CASSFQGSDDNQPQHF
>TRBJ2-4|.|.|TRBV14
TGTGCCAGCAGCCAAGTCGACAGTGCCTTAGCCAAAAACATTCAGTACTTC
CASSQVDSALAKNIQYF
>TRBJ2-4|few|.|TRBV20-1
TGCAGTGCGACGGGTATGAAAAACATTCAGTACTTC
CSATGMKNIQYF
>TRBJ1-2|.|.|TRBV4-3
TGCGCCAGCAGCCCCCTAGGGAACAACTATGGCTACACCTTC
CASSPLGNNYGYTF
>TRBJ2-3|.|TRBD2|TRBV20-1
TGCAGTGTAATGACTAGCGGAGCTAGCACAGATACGCAGTATTTT
CSVMTSGASTDTQYF
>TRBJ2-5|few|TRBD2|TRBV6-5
TGTGCCAGCAGTGGGACTAGCGGGGGGGCTCAGACCCAGTACTTC
CASSGTSGGAQTQYF
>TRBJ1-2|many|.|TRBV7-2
TGTGCCAGCAGCTTAAACAGAGAAGGCTACACCTTC
CASSLNREGYTF
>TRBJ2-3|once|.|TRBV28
TGTGCCAGCAGTTCGACACCCCTGCCGCAGTATTTT
CASSSTPLPQYF
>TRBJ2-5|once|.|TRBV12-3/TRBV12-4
TGTGCCAGCAGTTTAGTAGTCGGGCCAGGACAAGAGACCCAGTACTTC
CASSLVVGPGQETQYF
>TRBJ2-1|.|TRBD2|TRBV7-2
TGTGCCAGCAGCCATTCCAGCGGGGGTAGCTCCTACAATGAGCAGTTCTTC
CASSHSSGGSSYNEQFF
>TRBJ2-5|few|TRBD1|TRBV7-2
TGTGCCAGCAGCTTACAGACAGGGTGGGGAGAGACCCAGTACTTC
CASSLQTGWGETQYF
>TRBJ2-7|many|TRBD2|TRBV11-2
TGTGCCAGCAGCTTCGGCGGGGGGACCTACGAGCAGTACTTC
CASSFGGGTYEQYF
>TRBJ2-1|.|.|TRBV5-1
TGCGCCAGCAGCTTGGCTCGGCTGGGGGTCCCCTACAATGAGCAGTTCTTC
CASSLARLGVPYNEQFF
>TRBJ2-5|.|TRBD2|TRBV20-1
TGCAGTGCTCTCACTAGCGGGGGGGCGGAGGAGACCCAGTACTTC
CSALTSGGAEETQYF
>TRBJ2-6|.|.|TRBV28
TGTGCCAGTTACCACTCTGGGGCCAACGTCCTGACTTTC
CASYHSGANVLTF
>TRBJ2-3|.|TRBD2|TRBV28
TGTGCCAGCAGTTTTCCCCTTTCTAGCGGGGGTTCAGATACGCAGTATTTT
CASSFPLSSGGSDTQYF
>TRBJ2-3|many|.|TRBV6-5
TGTGCCAGCAGTTCTCAGGGAGGAGGCACAGATACGCAGTATTTT
CASSSQGGGTDTQYF